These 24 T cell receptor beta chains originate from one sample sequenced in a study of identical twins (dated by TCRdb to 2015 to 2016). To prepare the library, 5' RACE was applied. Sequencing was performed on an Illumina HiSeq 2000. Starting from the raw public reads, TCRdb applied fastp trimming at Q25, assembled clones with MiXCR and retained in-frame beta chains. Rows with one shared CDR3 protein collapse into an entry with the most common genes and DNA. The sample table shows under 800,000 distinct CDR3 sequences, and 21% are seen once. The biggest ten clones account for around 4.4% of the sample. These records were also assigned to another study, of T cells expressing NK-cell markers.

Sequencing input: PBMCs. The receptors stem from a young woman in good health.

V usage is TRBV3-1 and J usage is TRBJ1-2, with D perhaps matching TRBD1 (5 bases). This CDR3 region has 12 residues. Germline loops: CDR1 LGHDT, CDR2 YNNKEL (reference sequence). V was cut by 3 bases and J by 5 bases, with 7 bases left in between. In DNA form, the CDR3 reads TGTGCCAGCAGCCAGTCAGGGTATGGCTACACCTTC. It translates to CASSQSGYGYTF.

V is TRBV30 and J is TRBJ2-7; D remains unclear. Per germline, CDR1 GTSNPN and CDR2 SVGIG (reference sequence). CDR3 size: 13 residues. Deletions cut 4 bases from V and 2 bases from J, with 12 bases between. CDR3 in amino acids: CAWNEGGTYEQYF. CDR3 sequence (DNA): TGTGCCTGGAATGAAGGCGGAACCTACGAGCAGTACTTC.

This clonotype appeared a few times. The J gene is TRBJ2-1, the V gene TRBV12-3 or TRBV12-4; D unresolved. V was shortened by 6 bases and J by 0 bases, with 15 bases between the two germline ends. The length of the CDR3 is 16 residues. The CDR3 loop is CASSAKESSSYNEQFF. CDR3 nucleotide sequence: TGTGCCAGCAGCGCGAAGGAGTCCAGCTCCTACAATGAGCAGTTCTTC.

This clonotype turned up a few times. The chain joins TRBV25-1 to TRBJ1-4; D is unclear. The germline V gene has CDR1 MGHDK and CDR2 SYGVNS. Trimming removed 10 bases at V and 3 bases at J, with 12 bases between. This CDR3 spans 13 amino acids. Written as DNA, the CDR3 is TGTGCCACTACTCCCGGGCCTAATGAAAAACTGTTTTTT. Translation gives CATTPGPNEKLFF.

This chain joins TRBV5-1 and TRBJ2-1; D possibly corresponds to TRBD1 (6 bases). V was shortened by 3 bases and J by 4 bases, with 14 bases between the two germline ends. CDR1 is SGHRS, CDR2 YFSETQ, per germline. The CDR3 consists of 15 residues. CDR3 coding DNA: TGCGCCAGCAGCTCGCCCGGGACACAATACAATGAGCAGTTCTTC. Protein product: CASSSPGTQYNEQFF.

DNA for the CDR3: TGTGCCAGCAGCTTAGCTGGGACAGGCTATACGCAGTATTTT. Protein sequence: CASSLAGTGYTQYF. The V and J genes are TRBV7-9 and TRBJ2-3, with TRBD1 identical over 8 bases. CDR1 is SEHNR and CDR2 is FQNEAQ in the germline V gene (reference sequence). V was pared by 0 bases and J by 7 bases, with 3 bases of the junction left unmatched. The CDR3 extends over 14 amino acids.

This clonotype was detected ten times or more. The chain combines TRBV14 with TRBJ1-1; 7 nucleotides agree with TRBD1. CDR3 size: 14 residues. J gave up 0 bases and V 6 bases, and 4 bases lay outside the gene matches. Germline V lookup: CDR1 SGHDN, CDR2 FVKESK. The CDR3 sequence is CASRYRGMNTEAFF. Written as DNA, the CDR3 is TGTGCCAGCAGATACAGGGGAATGAACACTGAAGCTTTCTTT.

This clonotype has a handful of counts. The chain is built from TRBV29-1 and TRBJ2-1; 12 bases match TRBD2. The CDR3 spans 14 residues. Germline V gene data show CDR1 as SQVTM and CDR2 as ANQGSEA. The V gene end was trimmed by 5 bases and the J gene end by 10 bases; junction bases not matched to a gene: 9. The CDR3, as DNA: TGCAGCGTTATAGGGACTAGCGGGTTCATCGAGCAGTTCTTC. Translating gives CSVIGTSGFIEQFF.

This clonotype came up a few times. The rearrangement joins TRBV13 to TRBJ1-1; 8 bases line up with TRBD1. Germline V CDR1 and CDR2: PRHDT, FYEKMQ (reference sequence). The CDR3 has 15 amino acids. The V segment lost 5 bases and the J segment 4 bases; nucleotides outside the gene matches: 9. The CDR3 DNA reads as TGTGCCAGCAGCCCAAGCGGACAGGGCGCCACTGAAGCTTTCTTT. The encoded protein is CASSPSGQGATEAFF.

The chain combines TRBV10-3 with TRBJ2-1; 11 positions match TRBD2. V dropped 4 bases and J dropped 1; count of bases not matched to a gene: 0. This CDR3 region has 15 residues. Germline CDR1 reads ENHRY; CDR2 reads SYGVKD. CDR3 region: CAISASGGSYNEQFF. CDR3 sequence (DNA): TGTGCCATCAGTGCTAGCGGGGGGTCCTACAATGAGCAGTTCTTC.

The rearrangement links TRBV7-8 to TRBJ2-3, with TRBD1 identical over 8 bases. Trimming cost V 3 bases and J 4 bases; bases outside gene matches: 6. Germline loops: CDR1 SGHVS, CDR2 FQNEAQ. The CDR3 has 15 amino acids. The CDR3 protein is CASSFTGGVPDTQYF. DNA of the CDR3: TGTGCCAGCAGCTTTACAGGGGGAGTCCCAGATACGCAGTATTTT.

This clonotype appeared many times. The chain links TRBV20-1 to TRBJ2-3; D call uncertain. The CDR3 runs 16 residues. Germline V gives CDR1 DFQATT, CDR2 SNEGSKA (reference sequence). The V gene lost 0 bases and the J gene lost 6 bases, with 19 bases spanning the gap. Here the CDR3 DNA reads TGCAGTGCTAGAGACCCCTTCGAAGGGTTGAGGGATACGCAGTATTTT. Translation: CSARDPFEGLRDTQYF.

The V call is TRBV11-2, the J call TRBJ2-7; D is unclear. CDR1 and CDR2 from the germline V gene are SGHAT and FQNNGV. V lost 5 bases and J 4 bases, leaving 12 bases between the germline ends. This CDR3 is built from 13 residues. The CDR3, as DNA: TGTGCCAGCAGCCACGGTACAGAATACGAGCAGTACTTC. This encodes CASSHGTEYEQYF.

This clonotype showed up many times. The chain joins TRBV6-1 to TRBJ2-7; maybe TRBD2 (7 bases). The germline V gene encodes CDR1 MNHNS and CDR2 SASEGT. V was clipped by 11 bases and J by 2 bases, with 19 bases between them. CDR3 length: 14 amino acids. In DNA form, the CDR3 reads TGTGCCCTCCCTTTGGGGGGGACACCCTACGAGCAGTACTTC. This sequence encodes CALPLGGTPYEQYF.

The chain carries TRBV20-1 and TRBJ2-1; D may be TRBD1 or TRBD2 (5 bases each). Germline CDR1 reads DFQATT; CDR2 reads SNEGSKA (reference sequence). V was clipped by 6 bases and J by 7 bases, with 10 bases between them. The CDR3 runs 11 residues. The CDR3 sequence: CSALGENEQFF. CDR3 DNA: TGCAGTGCCCTGGGGGAGAATGAGCAGTTCTTC.

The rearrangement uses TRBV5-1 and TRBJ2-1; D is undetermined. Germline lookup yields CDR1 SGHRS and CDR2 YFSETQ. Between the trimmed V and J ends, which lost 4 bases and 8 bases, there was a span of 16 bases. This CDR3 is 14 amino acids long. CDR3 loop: CASSPRVPAYEQFF. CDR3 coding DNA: TGCGCCAGCAGCCCCCGGGTCCCAGCCTATGAGCAGTTCTTC. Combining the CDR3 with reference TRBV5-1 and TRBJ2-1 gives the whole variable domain KAGVTQTPRYLIKTRGQQVTLSCSPISGHRSVSWYQQTPGQGLQFLFEYFSETQRNKGNFPGRFSGRQFSNSRSEMNVSTLELGDSALYLCASSPRVPAYEQFFGPGTRLTVL.

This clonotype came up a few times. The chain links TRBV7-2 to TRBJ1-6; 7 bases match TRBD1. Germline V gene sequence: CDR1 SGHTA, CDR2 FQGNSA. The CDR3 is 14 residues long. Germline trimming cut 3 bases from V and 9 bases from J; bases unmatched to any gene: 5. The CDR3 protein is CASSFYRGASPLHF. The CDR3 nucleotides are TGTGCCAGCAGCTTTTACAGGGGAGCTTCACCCCTCCACTTT.

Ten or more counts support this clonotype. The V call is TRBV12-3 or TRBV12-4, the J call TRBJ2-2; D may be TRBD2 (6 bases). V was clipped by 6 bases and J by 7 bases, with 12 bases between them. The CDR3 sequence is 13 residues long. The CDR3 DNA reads TGTGCCAGCAGCTGGGACTCGGACGGGGAGCTGTTTTTT. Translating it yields CASSWDSDGELFF.

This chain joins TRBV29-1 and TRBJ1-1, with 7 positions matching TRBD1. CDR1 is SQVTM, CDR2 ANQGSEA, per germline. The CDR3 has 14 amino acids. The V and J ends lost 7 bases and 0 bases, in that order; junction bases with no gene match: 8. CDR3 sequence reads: CSASRDRMNTEAFF. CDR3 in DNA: TGCAGCGCCTCCCGGGACAGAATGAACACTGAAGCTTTCTTT.

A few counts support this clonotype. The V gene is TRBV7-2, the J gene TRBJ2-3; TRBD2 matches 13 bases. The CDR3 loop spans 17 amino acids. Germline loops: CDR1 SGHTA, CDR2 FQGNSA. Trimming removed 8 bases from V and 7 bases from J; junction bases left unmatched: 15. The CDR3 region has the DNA TGTGCCAGCTCCGGGACTAGCGGGATGATGGGGTTTCATACGCAGTATTTT. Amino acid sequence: CASSGTSGMMGFHTQYF.

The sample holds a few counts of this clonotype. CDR3 sequence: CSAPRTSNKNIQYF. CDR3 nucleotide sequence: TGCAGTGCTCCTCGGACTAGCAACAAAAACATTCAGTACTTC. The rearrangement links TRBV20-1 to TRBJ2-4, with 8 positions matching TRBD2. With 5 bases clipped from V and 3 bases from J, the junction kept 6 bases outside the gene matches. The CDR3 runs to 14 residues. Germline V gene data show CDR1 as DFQATT and CDR2 as SNEGSKA (reference sequence).

As DNA, the CDR3 is TGCAGTGCTCAGACAGTATATGGCTACACCTTC. Protein product: CSAQTVYGYTF. The chain employs TRBV20-1 and TRBJ1-2, with a tentative D call TRBD1 (5 bases). The CDR3 runs 11 residues. The V end was cut by 5 bases, the J end by 5 bases, with 9 bases between. The V gene's germline CDR1 is DFQATT and CDR2 SNEGSKA (reference sequence).

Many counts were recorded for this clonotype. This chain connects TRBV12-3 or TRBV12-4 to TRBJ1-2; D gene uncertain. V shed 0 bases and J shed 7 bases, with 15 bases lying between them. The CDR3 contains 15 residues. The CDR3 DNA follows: TGTGCCAGCAGTTTAGCCCCGATATCTGTATCTGGCTACACCTTC. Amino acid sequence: CASSLAPISVSGYTF.

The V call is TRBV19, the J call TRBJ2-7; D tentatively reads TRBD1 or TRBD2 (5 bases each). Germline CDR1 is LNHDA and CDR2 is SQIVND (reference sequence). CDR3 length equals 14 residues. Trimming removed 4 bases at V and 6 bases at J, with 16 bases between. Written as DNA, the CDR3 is TGTGCCAGTAGTACTTCCGGGACCTACAGCGAGCAGTACTTC. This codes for CASSTSGTYSEQYF.